Each of the 2 T cell receptor beta chains below was sequenced from the same sample in a study of CD4+ T cells in melanoma. TCRdb's copy holds only in-frame clones and misses some; the assay was immunoSEQ multiplex PCR. The repertoire consists of about 20,000 clones, with roughly four fifths occurring once and the leading ten covering around 5.4%. Sequenced material: cells from a culture (not recorded whether cultured in vitro). The receptors were gathered from a human donor with melanoma.

The chain employs TRBV7-3 and TRBJ2-7, with a weak D call TRBD1 (6 bases). CDR1 and CDR2 (germline): SGHTA, FQGTGA. V was clipped by 5 bases and J by 3 bases, with 17 bases between them. The CDR3 is 15 residues long. In nucleotides, the CDR3 is TGTGCCAGCAGCCGATCCCCGGGACAAGTCTACGAGCAGTACTTC. Protein product: CASSRSPGQVYEQYF.

This clone appeared a single time. This chain uses TRBV5-6 with TRBJ1-2; D ambiguous. The length of the CDR3 is 14 residues. The V end was cut by 4 bases, the J end by 0 bases, with 10 bases between. CDR1 and CDR2 from the germline V gene are SGHDT and YYEEEE. The CDR3 sequence is CASSPPGTNYGYTF. CDR3 sequence (DNA): TGTGCCAGCAGCCCCCCCGGTACTAACTATGGCTACACCTTC. Full variable domain (rest looked up from reference TRBV5-6 and TRBJ1-2): DAGVTQSPTHLIKTRGQQVTLRCSPKSGHDTVSWYQQALGQGPQFIFQYYEEEERQRGNFPDRFSGHQFPNYSSELNVNALLLGDSALYLCASSPPGTNYGYTFGSGTRLTVV.